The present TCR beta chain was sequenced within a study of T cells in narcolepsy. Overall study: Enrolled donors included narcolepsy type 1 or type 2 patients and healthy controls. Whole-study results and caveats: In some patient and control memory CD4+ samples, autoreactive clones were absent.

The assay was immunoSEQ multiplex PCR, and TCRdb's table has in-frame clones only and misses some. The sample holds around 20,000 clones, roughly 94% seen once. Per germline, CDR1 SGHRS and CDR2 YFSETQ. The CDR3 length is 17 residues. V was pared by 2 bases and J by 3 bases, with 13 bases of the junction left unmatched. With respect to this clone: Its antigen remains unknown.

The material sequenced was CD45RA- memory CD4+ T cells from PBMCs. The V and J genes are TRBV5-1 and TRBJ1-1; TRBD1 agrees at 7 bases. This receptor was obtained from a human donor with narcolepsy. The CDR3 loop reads CASSFGAGGSGDTEAFF. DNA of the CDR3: TGCGCCAGCAGCTTCGGGGCAGGGGGAAGCGGCGACACTGAAGCTTTCTTT. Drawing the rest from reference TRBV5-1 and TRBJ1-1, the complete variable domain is KAGVTQTPRYLIKTRGQQVTLSCSPISGHRSVSWYQQTPGQGLQFLFEYFSETQRNKGNFPGRFSGRQFSNSRSEMNVSTLELGDSALYLCASSFGAGGSGDTEAFFGQGTRLTVV.